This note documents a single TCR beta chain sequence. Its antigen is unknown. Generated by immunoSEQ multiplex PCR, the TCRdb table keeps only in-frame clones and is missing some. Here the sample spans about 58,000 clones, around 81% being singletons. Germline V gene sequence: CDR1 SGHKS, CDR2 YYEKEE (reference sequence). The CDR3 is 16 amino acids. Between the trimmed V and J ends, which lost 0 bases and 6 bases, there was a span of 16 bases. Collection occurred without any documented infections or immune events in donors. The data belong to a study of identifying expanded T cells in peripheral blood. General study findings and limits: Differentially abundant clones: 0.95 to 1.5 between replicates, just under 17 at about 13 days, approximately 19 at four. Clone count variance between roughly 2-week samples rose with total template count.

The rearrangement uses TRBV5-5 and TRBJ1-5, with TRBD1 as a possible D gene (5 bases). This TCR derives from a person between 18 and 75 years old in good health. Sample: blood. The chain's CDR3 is CASSLGGAGLGQPQHF. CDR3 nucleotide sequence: TGTGCCAGCAGCTTGGGGGGAGCGGGACTGGGTCAGCCCCAGCATTTT. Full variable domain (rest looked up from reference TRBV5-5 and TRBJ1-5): DAGVTQSPTHLIKTRGQQVTLRCSPISGHKSVSWYQQVLGQGPQFIFQYYEKEERGRGNFPDRFSARQFPNYSSELNVNALLLGDSALYLCASSLGGAGLGQPQHFGDGTRLSIL.